A selection of T cell receptor beta chains follows, all from one sample in a study of tumor-infiltrating lymphocytes in primary liver carcinoma. From the multiplex PCR reads, TCRdb called clonotypes with MiXCR, one entry per CDR3 protein. The sample contains under 150,000 distinct CDR3 sequences, approximately 68% of which appear only once. Material: tumor-adjacent normal liver tissue. These TCRs come from a woman in her sixties or seventies with primary liver carcinoma and hepatitis B virus infection. CDR3s include the opening cysteine and the closing phenylalanine or tryptophan. D genes are given only for firm matches. The size field is filled for only some rows; it gives once, few, many or a size class.

TRBJ2-7	.	TRBV6-1	.	CASSDAGLDYEHYF	TGTGCCAGCAGTGACGCTGGACTGGACTACGAGCACTACTTC
TRBJ2-5	.	TRBV10-3	.	CGISGRGETQYF	TGTGGCATCAGTGGAAGGGGAGAGACCCAGTACTTC
TRBJ2-2	once	TRBV12-3/TRBV12-4	TRBD2	CAGSLRLAGGLRTGELFF	TGTGCCGGCAGCTTACGGCTAGCGGGAGGGCTTCGGACCGGGGAGCTGTTTTTT
TRBJ2-6	.	TRBV10-3	TRBD1	CAIRTGEGANVLTF	TGTGCCATCAGGACAGGGGAAGGGGCCAACGTCCTGACTTTC
TRBJ2-7	many	TRBV12-3/TRBV12-4	TRBD2	CASGGTSVYEQYF	TGTGCCAGCGGCGGGACTAGCGTCTACGAGCAGTACTTC
TRBJ1-5	.	TRBV28	.	CASNLQGSSRNQPHHF	TGTGCCAGCAATTTACAGGGAAGTTCGCGAAATCAGCCCCATCATTTT
TRBJ2-5	.	TRBV28	.	CASSPTDWETQYF	TGTGCCAGCAGTCCTACGGACTGGGAGACCCAGTACTTC
TRBJ2-1	.	TRBV11-2	.	CVISPDSRYRELFF	TGTGTCATCAGTCCGGACTCGAGGTATAGGGAGCTGTTCTTC
TRBJ2-1	once	TRBV10-3	.	CAPGSGNSYNEQFF	TGTGCGCCCGGCTCGGGGAACTCCTACAACGAGCAGTTCTTC
TRBJ2-7	many	TRBV12-3/TRBV12-4	TRBD1	CASSFGQGIPYEQYF	TGTGCCAGCAGTTTTGGACAGGGCATCCCCTACGAGCAGTACTTC
TRBJ2-1	many	TRBV28	.	CASSPYGSSSYNEQFF	TGTGCCAGCAGTCCATACGGGAGTAGCTCCTACAATGAGCAGTTCTTC
TRBJ2-3	.	TRBV27	TRBD2	CASSLAGGGADTQYF	TGTGCCAGCAGTTTAGCGGGAGGTGGTGCAGATACGCAGTATTTT
TRBJ2-3	.	TRBV19	.	CASSTYVPYRGAKETSSADTQYF	TGTGCCAGTAGTACATATGTCCCTTACAGGGGTGCCAAGGAGACTTCTAGCGCAGATACGCAGTATTTT
TRBJ1-1	many	TRBV5-1	.	CASSLDLGGTEAFF	TGCGCCAGCAGCTTGGATTTGGGGGGAACTGAAGCTTTCTTT
TRBJ2-7	.	TRBV10-2	.	CASSEIGFSYEQYF	TGCGCCAGCAGTGAGATCGGGTTCTCCTACGAGCAGTATTTC
TRBJ2-1	.	TRBV10-3	TRBD2	CATRTSSRNDQFF	TGTGCCACTCGGACTAGCAGTAGGAATGATCAGTTCTTC
TRBJ2-1	.	TRBV29-1	.	CSVASSSYSEQFF	TGCAGTGTCGCATCTAGCTCCTACAGTGAGCAGTTCTTC
TRBJ1-6	few	TRBV28	TRBD1	CASRGDSNSPLHF	TGTGCCAGCAGAGGGGACAGTAATTCACCCCTCCACTTT
TRBJ2-5	.	TRBV29-1	.	CSAALGGHQTQYF	TGCAGCGCTGCCTTGGGCGGCCATCAGACCCAGTACTTC
TRBJ2-3	.	TRBV7-8	TRBD2	CANSFWTSGITDTQYF	TGTGCCAACAGCTTCTGGACTAGCGGGATCACAGATACGCAGTATTTT
TRBJ2-3	few	TRBV11-2	TRBD2	CASSRGTIRGTDTQYF	TGTGCCAGCAGCCGCGGGACTATTCGTGGCACAGATACGCAGTATTTT
TRBJ2-1	many	TRBV4-1	TRBD1	CASSQATGGSYNEQFF	TGCGCCAGCAGCCAAGCCACAGGGGGCTCCTACAATGAGCAGTTCTTC